The following is a T cell receptor beta chain sequence with its context. This sample was taken from a study of T cell responses to AZD1222 COVID-19 vaccine. Data came from immunoSEQ multiplex PCR; TCRdb stores just in-frame clones and leaves some out. This sample yields 130,000 to 150,000 clones, of which just over 90% are seen a single time; under 2% belongs to the top ten. The CDR3 length is 15 residues. Germline values: CDR1 MGHRA, CDR2 YSYEKL. The junction had 12 bases not matched to a gene; V was cut back by 6 bases and J by 5 bases. Specimen: peripheral blood, collected on day 0 of AZD1222 vaccination. The rearrangement uses TRBV4-1 and TRBJ2-5; 7 bases line up with TRBD1. The receptor was derived from an adult in good health. This CDR3 reads CASSPPGTARETQYF. CDR3 DNA sequence: TGCGCCAGCAGTCCTCCCGGGACAGCGAGGGAGACCCAGTACTTC.